Below, one TCR beta chain is given with its context. Authors' processing steps: How many nucleated cells were present was estimated from reference gene primer amplification. Clones were sequenced by immunoSEQ multiplex PCR, and TCRdb holds only the in-frame ones, with some missing. V, J and clone size reflect that table, while D and trimming were determined from the DNA. The sample has approximately 260,000 clones; almost 90% are singletons. The CDR3 is 15 amino acids. CDR1 is MNHEY, CDR2 SMNVEV, per germline (reference sequence). V gave up 3 bases and J gave up 5 bases, with 16 bases separating them. This entry comes from a study of blood T cell repertoires in COVID-19. The overall study: The origin of the acute and convalescent COVID-19 samples was the United States, Italy and Spain.

Seattle patients were enrolled while actively infected and followed longitudinally. Sample: peripheral blood. The rearrangement uses TRBV27 and TRBJ1-1; D is perhaps TRBD1 (6 bases). The sequence came from a woman aged 60-75 years with COVID-19, enrolled during active disease. As DNA, the CDR3 is TGTGCCAGCAGTTTCGTCGGCGCAGGGGCTACTGAAGCTTTCTTT. It specifies CASSFVGAGATEAFF.